A single sample is the source of the 17 T cell receptor beta chains below, sequenced in a study of human CD4 T cells and Enterobacteriaceae. Assay: immunoSEQ multiplex PCR; the TCRdb copy retains only in-frame clones and omits some. Of some 30,000 clones in the sample, approximately 82% were seen once. The memory gate held CD4+ cells that were not CD45RA+CCR7+CD95- naive cells, over 98% pure. Sequencing used memory CD4+ T cells from blood. The receptor set was obtained from a human donor in good health.

The chain links TRBV2 to TRBJ2-7; D unresolved. Per the germline V gene, CDR1 is SNHLY and CDR2 is FYNNEI. Trimming cost V 4 bases and J 4 bases, with 14 bases left between them. The CDR3 sequence is 14 residues long. CDR3 in amino acids: CASSVRTDSYEQYF. CDR3 coding DNA: TGTGCCAGCAGTGTCAGGACGGATAGTTACGAGCAGTACTTC.

V gene TRBV5-1 combines with J gene TRBJ2-7; either TRBD1 or TRBD2 may fit D (5 bases each). This CDR3 region has 13 residues. The V gene's germline CDR1 is SGHRS and CDR2 YFSETQ. The ends were cut back, 0 bases at V and 7 bases at J, with 11 bases in the middle. DNA of the CDR3: TGCGCCAGCAGCTTGGAGGGACCAGGGGAGCAGTACTTC. Translation gives CASSLEGPGEQYF.

This chain joins TRBV2 and TRBJ2-3; tentative D call: TRBD2 (5 bases). The germline V gene has CDR1 SNHLY and CDR2 FYNNEI. Trimming pared 6 bases from V and 2 bases from J, leaving 12 bases between. The length of the CDR3 is 14 residues. The CDR3 is CASRLVVNTDTQYF. DNA of the CDR3: TGTGCCAGCAGACTAGTCGTAAACACAGATACGCAGTATTTT.

The chain carries TRBV15 and TRBJ2-7; 9 bases agree with TRBD1. Per germline, CDR1 LNHNV and CDR2 YYDKDF (reference sequence). The CDR3 length is 15 residues. Losses at the gene ends were 5 bases for V and 0 bases for J; bases not matched to a gene: 5. The chain's CDR3 is CATSPRQGGSYEQYF. In nucleotides, the CDR3 is TGTGCCACCAGCCCCCGACAGGGGGGCTCCTACGAGCAGTACTTC.

This rearrangement joins TRBV13 to TRBJ2-7, with D perhaps matching TRBD2 (6 bases). V lost 5 bases, J lost 0 bases, and 11 bases lay in between. CDR1 and CDR2 from the germline V gene are PRHDT and FYEKMQ (reference sequence). The CDR3 is 14 amino acids. The CDR3 DNA is TGTGCCAGCAGCCCCCGACTAGGCTCCTACGAGCAGTACTTC. It is translated as CASSPRLGSYEQYF.

This CDR3 is CASSKARQGAGDTEAFF. The CDR3 DNA is TGTGCCAGCAGCAAAGCGAGACAGGGGGCGGGGGACACTGAAGCTTTCTTT. V and J are TRBV21-1 and TRBJ1-1; TRBD1, the table's D call, lacks a check against the DNA. TRBV21-1 is recorded as a pseudogene. The CDR3 length is 17 residues.

The rearrangement links TRBV19 to TRBJ2-7, with a weak D call TRBD2 (6 bases). The germline V gene encodes CDR1 LNHDA and CDR2 SQIVND (reference sequence). CDR3 length: 15 residues. V gave up 8 bases and J gave up 0 bases, with 17 bases separating them. CDR3 loop: CASSLDLADSYEQYF. In DNA, the CDR3 is TGTGCCAGTTCATTAGACTTAGCGGACTCCTACGAGCAGTACTTC.

V usage is TRBV7-3 and J usage is TRBJ2-5; no definite D call. This CDR3 spans 15 amino acids. CDR1 and CDR2 from the germline V gene are SGHTA and FQGTGA. Trimming took 2 bases from V and 1 from J, leaving 11 bases between them. CDR3 sequence reads: CASSLVGARQETQYF. The CDR3 nucleotides read TGTGCCAGCAGCTTAGTTGGTGCTCGCCAAGAGACCCAGTACTTC.

This sequence joins TRBV19 and TRBJ2-1; 9 bases are a match to TRBD1. This CDR3 region has 17 residues. With V trimmed by 2 bases and J by 5 bases, 10 bases remained unmatched. The germline CDR1 and CDR2 sequences are LNHDA and SQIVND (reference sequence). In DNA form, the CDR3 reads TGTGCCAGTAGTATAATGGTACAGGGACAGGGTAACAATGAGCAGTTCTTC. Amino acids: CASSIMVQGQGNNEQFF.

This CDR3 reads CTSSRTGTSRVLDTQYF. In DNA, the CDR3 is TGCACCAGCAGCCGTACCGGGACTAGCCGGGTACTAGATACGCAGTATTTT. The V call is TRBV1, the J call TRBJ2-3; TRBD2 was called by the table and not checked on the DNA. TRBV1 corresponds to a pseudogene. This CDR3 spans 17 amino acids.

This rearrangement joins TRBV11-3 to TRBJ2-7; TRBD2 matches at 8 bases. The junction had 11 bases not matched to a gene; V was cut back by 6 bases and J by 10 bases. CDR1 is SGHNT and CDR2 is YENEEA in the germline V gene. The CDR3 is made up of 13 amino acids. The DNA for the CDR3 is TGTGCCAGCAGTACCCCCGGGGGGGGACACCAGTACTTC. This sequence encodes CASSTPGGGHQYF.

V is TRBV10-2 and J is TRBJ2-7; weak D call: TRBD1 (6 bases). The V end lost 10 bases, the J end lost 0 bases, and 13 bases lay between the germline ends. This CDR3 comprises 13 residues. CDR1 WSHSY and CDR2 SAAADI come from the germline V gene. This chain's CDR3 is CATVGAASYEQYF. CDR3 bases: TGCGCCACGGTGGGGGCAGCCTCCTACGAGCAGTACTTC.

The genes are TRBV28 and TRBJ2-7; no reliable D call. V dropped 7 bases and J dropped 5 bases, with 21 bases sitting between them. Per germline, CDR1 MDHEN and CDR2 SYDVKM. This CDR3 is 15 amino acids long. CDR3 nucleotides: TGTGCCAGCACGTCATCCGGGTCCCCCTGGGACGAGCAGTACTTC. The encoded protein is CASTSSGSPWDEQYF.

The V and J genes are TRBV11-2 and TRBJ2-1, with 9 bases matching TRBD1. Per the germline V gene, CDR1 is SGHAT and CDR2 is FQNNGV. CDR3 size: 16 residues. V was clipped by 7 bases and J by 4 bases; unmatched bases: 11. The CDR3 coding sequence is TGTGCCAGCAACAAAATCCGGGACAGGGCTTACAATGAGCAGTTCTTC. Amino acid sequence: CASNKIRDRAYNEQFF.

The chain recombines TRBV5-1 with TRBJ1-4; D gene unclear. The length of the CDR3 is 14 residues. V lost 2 bases and J lost 7, with 12 bases in between. Germline lookup yields CDR1 SGHRS and CDR2 YFSETQ. CDR3 in DNA: TGCGCCAGCAGCTTTCATGGTGTTGGTGAAAAACTGTTTTTT. This sequence encodes CASSFHGVGEKLFF.

The chain links TRBV30 to TRBJ2-3, with a tentative D call TRBD2 (6 bases). The ends were cut back, 0 bases at V and 3 bases at J, with 10 bases in the middle. Germline CDR1 is GTSNPN and CDR2 is SVGIG (reference sequence). This CDR3 is 14 amino acids long. The CDR3 protein is CAWSVGGETDTQYF. In DNA, the CDR3 is TGTGCCTGGAGTGTAGGCGGGGAGACAGATACGCAGTATTTT.

The V and J genes are TRBV2 and TRBJ2-2; perhaps TRBD1 as D (5 bases). Germline V gene data show CDR1 as SNHLY and CDR2 as FYNNEI. The CDR3 runs 13 residues. Trimming shortened V by 4 bases and J by 5 bases, and 8 bases separated the two germline ends. The CDR3: CASSAQGTGELFF. For the CDR3, the DNA is TGTGCCAGCAGTGCTCAGGGTACCGGGGAGCTGTTTTTT.